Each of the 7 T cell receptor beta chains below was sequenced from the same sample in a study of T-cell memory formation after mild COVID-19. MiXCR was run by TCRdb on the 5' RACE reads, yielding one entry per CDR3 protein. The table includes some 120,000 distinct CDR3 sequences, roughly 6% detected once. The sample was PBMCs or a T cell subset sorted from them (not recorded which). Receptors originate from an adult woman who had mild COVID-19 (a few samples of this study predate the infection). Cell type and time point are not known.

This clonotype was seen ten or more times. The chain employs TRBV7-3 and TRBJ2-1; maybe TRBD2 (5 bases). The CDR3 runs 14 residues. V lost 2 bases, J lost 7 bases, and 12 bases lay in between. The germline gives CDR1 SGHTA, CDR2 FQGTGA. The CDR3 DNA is TGTGCCAGCAGCTTAGGTTGGGAGAGGAATGAGCAGTTCTTC. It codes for CASSLGWERNEQFF.

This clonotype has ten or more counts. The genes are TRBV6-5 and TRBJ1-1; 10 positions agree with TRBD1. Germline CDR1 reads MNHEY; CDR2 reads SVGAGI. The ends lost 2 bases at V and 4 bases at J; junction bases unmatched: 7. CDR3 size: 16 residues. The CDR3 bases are TGTGCCAGCAGTTACGATGTGTGGACAGGGGGCACTGAAGCTTTCTTT. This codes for CASSYDVWTGGTEAFF.

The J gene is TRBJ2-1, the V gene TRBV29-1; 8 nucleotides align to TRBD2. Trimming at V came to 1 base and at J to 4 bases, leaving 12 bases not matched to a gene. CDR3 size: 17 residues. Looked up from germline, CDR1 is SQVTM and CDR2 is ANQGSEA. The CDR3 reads CSVEGRLAPIRYNEQFF. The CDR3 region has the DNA TGCAGCGTTGAAGGGAGACTAGCGCCGATTAGATACAATGAGCAGTTCTTC.

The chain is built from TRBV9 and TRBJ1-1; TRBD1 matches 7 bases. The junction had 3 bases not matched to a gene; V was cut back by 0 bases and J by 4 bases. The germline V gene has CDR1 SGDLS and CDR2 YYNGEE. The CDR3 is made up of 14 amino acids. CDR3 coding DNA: TGTGCCAGCAGCGTAGGAACAGGGGTCACTGAAGCTTTCTTT. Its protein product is CASSVGTGVTEAFF. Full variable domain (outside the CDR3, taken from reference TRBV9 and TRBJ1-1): DSGVTQTPKHLITATGQRVTLRCSPRSGDLSVYWYQQSLDQGLQFLIQYYNGEERAKGNILERFSAQQFPDLHSELNLSSLELGDSALYFCASSVGTGVTEAFFGQGTRLTVV.

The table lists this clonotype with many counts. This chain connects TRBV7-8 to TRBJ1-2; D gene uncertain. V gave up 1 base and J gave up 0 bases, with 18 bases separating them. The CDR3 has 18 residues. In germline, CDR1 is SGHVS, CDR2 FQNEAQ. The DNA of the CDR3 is TGTGCCAGCAGCTTAGATCTTTTGCGGGCCCACTCTAACTATGGCTACACCTTC. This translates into CASSLDLLRAHSNYGYTF. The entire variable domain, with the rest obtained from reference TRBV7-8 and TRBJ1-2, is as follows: GAGVSQSPRYKVAKRGQDVALRCDPISGHVSLFWYQQALGQGPEFLTYFQNEAQLDKSGLPSDRFFAERPEGSVSTLKIQRTQQEDSAVYLCASSLDLLRAHSNYGYTFGSGTRLTVV.

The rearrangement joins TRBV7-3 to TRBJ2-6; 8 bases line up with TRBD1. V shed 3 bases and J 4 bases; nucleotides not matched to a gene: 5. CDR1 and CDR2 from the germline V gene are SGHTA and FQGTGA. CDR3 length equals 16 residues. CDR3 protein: CASSFGQGSGANVLTF. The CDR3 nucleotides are TGTGCCAGCAGCTTTGGACAGGGATCAGGGGCCAACGTCCTGACTTTC.

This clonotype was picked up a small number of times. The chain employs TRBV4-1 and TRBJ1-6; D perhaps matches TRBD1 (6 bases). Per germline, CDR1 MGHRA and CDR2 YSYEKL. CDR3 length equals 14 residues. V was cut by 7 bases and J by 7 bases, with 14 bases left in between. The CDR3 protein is CASTPSDRNSPLHF. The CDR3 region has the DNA TGCGCCAGCACCCCTAGCGACAGGAATTCACCCCTCCACTTT.